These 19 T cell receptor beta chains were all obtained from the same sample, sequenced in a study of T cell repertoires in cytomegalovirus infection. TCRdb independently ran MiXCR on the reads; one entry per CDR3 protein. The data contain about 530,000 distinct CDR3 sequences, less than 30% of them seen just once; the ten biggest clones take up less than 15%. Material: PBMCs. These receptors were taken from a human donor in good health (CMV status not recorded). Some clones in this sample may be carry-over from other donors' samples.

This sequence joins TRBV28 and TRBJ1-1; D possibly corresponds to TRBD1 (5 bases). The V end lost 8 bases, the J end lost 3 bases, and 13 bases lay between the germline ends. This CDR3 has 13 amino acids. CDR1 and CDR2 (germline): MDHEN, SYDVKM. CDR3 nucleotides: TGTGCCAGCCTTCCGGGGGGGGACACTGAAGCTTTCTTT. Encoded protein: CASLPGGDTEAFF.

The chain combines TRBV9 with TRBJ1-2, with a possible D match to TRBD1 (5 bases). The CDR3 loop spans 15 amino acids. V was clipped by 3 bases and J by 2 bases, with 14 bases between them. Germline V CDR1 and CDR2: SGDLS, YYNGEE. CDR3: CASSAGTVGNYGYTF. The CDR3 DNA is TGTGCCAGCAGCGCTGGGACGGTCGGCAACTATGGCTACACCTTC.

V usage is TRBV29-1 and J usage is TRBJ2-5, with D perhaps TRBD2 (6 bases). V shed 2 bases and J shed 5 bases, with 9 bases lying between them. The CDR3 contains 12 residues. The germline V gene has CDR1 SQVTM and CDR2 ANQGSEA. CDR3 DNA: TGCAGCGTTGAAAAGGGAGGCGAGACCCAGTACTTC. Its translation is CSVEKGGETQYF.

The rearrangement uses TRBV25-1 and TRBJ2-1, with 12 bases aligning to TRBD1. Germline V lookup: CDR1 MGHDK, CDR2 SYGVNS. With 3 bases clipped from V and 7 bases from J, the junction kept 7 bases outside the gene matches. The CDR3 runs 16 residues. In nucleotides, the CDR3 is TGTGCCAGCAGTGAGCTGGGACAGGGGGCTGGGAATGAGCAGTTCTTC. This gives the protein CASSELGQGAGNEQFF.

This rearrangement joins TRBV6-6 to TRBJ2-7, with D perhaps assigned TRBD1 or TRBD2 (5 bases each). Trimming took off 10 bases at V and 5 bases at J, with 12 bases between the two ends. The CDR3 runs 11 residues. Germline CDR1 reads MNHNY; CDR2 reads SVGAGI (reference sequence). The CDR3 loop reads CATGRGNEQYF. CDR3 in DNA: TGTGCCACCGGCCGGGGCAACGAGCAGTACTTC.

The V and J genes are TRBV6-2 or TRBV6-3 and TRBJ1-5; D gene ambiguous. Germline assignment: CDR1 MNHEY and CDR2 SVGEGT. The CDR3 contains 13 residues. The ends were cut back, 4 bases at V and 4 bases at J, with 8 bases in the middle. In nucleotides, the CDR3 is TGTGCCAGCAGTTCGGAGCAGAATCAGCCCCAGCATTTT. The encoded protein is CASSSEQNQPQHF.

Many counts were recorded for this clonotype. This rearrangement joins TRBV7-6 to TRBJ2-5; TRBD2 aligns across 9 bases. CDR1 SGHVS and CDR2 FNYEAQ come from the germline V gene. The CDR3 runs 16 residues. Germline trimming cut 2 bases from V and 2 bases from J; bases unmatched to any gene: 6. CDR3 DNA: TGTGCCAGCAGCTTATATTCTAGCGGGGAACAAGAGACCCAGTACTTC. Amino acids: CASSLYSSGEQETQYF. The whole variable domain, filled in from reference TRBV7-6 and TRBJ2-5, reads GAGVSQSPRYKVTKRGQDVALRCDPISGHVSLYWYRQALGQGPEFLTYFNYEAQQDKSGLPNDRFSAERPEGSISTLTIQRTEQRDSAMYRCASSLYSSGEQETQYFGPGTRLLVL.

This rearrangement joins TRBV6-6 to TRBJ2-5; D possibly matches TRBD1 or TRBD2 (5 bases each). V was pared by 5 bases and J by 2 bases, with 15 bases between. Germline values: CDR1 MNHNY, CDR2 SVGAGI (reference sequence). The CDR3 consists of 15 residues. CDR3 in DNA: TGTGCCAGCAGTAAAGGGCTGTGGGGGCAAGAGACCCAGTACTTC. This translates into CASSKGLWGQETQYF.

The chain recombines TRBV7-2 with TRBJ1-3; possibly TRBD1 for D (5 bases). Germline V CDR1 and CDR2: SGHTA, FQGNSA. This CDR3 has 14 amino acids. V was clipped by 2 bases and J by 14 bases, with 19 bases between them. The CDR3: CASSLPRDPRKVYF. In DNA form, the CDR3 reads TGTGCCAGCAGCTTACCCAGGGATCCCAGGAAGGTATATTTT.

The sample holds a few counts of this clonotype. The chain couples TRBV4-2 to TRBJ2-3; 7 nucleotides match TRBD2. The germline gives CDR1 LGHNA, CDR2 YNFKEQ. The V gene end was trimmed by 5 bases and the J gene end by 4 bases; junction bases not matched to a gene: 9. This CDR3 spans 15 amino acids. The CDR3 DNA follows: TGTGCCAGCAGCAGACTAGCCCGACAAGCAGATACGCAGTATTTT. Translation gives CASSRLARQADTQYF.

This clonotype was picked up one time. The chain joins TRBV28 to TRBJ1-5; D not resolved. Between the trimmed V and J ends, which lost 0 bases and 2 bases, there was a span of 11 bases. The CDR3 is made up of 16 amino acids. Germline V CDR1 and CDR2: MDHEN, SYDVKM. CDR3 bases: TGTGCCAGCAGTTTATGGGAAGGGTCGGGCAATCAGCCCCAGCATTTT. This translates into CASSLWEGSGNQPQHF.

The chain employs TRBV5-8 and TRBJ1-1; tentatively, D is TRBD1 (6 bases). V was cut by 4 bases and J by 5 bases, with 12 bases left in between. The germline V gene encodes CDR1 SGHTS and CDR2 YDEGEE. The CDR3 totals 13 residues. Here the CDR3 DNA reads TGTGCCAGCAGCGACAGGTCGGGGACTGAAGCTTTCTTT. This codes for CASSDRSGTEAFF.

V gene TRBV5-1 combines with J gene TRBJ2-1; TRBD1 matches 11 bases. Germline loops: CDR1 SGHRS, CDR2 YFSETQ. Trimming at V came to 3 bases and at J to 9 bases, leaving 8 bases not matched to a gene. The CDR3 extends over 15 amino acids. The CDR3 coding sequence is TGCGCCAGCAGCTACGGGACAGGGGGTATTGGTGAGCAGTTCTTC. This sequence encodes CASSYGTGGIGEQFF.

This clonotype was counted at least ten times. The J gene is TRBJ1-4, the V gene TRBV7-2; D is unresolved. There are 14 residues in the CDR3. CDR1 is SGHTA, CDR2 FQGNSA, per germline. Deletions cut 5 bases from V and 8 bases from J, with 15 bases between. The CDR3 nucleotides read TGTGCCAGCAGCACCAGACAAGAGGGAGAAAAACTGTTTTTT. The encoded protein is CASSTRQEGEKLFF.

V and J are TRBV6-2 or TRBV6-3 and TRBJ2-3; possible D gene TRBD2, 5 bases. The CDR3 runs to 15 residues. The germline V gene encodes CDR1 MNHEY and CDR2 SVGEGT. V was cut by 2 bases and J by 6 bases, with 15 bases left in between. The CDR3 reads CASSYREPVVDTQYF. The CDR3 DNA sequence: TGTGCCAGCAGTTACCGGGAACCTGTCGTGGATACGCAGTATTTT.

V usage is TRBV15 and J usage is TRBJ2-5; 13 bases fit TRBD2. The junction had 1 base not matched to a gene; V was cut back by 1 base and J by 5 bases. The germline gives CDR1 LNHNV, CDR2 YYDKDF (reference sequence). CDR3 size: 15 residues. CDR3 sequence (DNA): TGTGCCACCAGCAGAGGGACTAGCGGGAGTGAGACCCAGTACTTC. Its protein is CATSRGTSGSETQYF.

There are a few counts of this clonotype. The CDR3 sequence: CASSPPGGQYEQYF. The CDR3 nucleotides read TGTGCCAGCAGCCCGCCGGGGGGGCAATACGAGCAGTACTTC. The chain couples TRBV7-2 to TRBJ2-7; 8 nucleotides agree with TRBD2. CDR1 is SGHTA, CDR2 FQGNSA, per germline. This CDR3 spans 14 amino acids. The V segment lost 5 bases and the J segment 4 bases; nucleotides outside the gene matches: 7.

The CDR3 loop reads CATSDSPGGRDSSYNEQFF. CDR3 DNA: TGTGCCACCAGTGATTCCCCAGGAGGCCGGGACAGCTCCTACAATGAGCAGTTCTTC. The chain links TRBV24-1 to TRBJ2-1; TRBD1 matches 7 bases. The V gene's germline CDR1 is KGHDR and CDR2 SFDVKD. Germline trimming cut 2 bases from V and 0 bases from J; bases unmatched to any gene: 12. The CDR3 covers 19 residues.

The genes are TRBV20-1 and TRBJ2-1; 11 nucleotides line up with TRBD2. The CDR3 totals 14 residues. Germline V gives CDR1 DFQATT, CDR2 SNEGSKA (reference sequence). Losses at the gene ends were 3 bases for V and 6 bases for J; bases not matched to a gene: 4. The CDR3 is CSARGLAELNEQFF. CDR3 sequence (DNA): TGCAGTGCTAGGGGACTAGCGGAGCTCAATGAGCAGTTCTTC.